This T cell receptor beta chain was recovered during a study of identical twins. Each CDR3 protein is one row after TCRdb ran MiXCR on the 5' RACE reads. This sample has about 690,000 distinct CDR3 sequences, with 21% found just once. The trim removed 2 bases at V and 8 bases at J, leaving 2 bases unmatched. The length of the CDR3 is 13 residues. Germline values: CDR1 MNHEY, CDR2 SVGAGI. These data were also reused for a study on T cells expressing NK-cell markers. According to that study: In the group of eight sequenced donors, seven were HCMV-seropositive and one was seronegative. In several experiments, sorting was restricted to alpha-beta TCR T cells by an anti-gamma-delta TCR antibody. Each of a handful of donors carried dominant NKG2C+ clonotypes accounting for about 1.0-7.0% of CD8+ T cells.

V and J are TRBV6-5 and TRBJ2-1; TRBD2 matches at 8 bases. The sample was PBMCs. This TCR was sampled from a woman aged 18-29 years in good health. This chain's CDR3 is CASSYPGGDEQFF. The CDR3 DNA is TGTGCCAGCAGTTACCCGGGGGGGGATGAGCAGTTCTTC.